Listed below are T cell receptor beta chains from one sample, sequenced in a study of shared clonotypes between healthy human individuals. Using immunoSEQ multiplex PCR, the repertoire was profiled, and TCRdb retains in-frame clones only, with some absent. This table has 1.5 million to 2.5 million clones, about 95% appearing once. Sequenced material: naive CD8+ T cells sorted from blood. These receptors originate from a man aged 18 to 29 in good health. CDR3s include the opening cysteine and the closing phenylalanine or tryptophan. The D gene is left open where the match is weak. The listing skips clone size in some rows; elsewhere it reads once, few, many or a size class.

V gene: TRBV4-3
clone size: .
D gene: TRBD2
J gene: TRBJ2-3
CDR3 protein: CASSQGLAENTDTQYF
CDR3 DNA: TGCGCCAGCAGCCAAGGACTAGCGGAGAATACAGATACGCAGTATTTT

V gene: TRBV20-1
clone size: .
D gene: .
J gene: TRBJ1-1
CDR3 protein: CSAIWGTEAFF
CDR3 DNA: TGCAGTGCTATATGGGGCACTGAAGCTTTCTTT

V gene: TRBV9
clone size: .
D gene: TRBD2
J gene: TRBJ2-7
CDR3 protein: CASSAGGPYEQYF
CDR3 DNA: TGTGCCAGCAGCGCGGGAGGTCCCTACGAGCAGTACTTC

V gene: TRBV11-2
clone size: .
D gene: TRBD2
J gene: TRBJ2-3
CDR3 protein: CASRRTSGGARDTQYF
CDR3 DNA: TGTGCCAGCAGGCGGACTAGCGGGGGTGCGAGAGATACGCAGTATTTT

V gene: TRBV28
clone size: once
D gene: TRBD2
J gene: TRBJ2-7
CDR3 protein: CASSSSGGVYEQYF
CDR3 DNA: TGTGCCAGCAGTTCAAGCGGGGGTGTCTACGAGCAGTACTTC

V gene: TRBV11-2
clone size: once
D gene: TRBD2
J gene: TRBJ2-7
CDR3 protein: CASSLVWGGRDYEQYF
CDR3 DNA: TGTGCCAGCAGCTTAGTCTGGGGCGGGAGGGACTACGAGCAGTACTTC

V gene: TRBV4-1
clone size: .
D gene: .
J gene: TRBJ1-5
CDR3 protein: CASSPTGPNQPQHF
CDR3 DNA: TGCGCCAGCAGCCCCACAGGGCCTAATCAGCCCCAGCATTTT

V gene: TRBV10-3
clone size: .
D gene: .
J gene: TRBJ1-1
CDR3 protein: CAISDRDYTEAFF
CDR3 DNA: TGTGCCATCAGTGACAGGGACTACACTGAAGCTTTCTTT

V gene: TRBV2
clone size: .
D gene: .
J gene: TRBJ1-1
CDR3 protein: CASSEQSPAGTEAFF
CDR3 DNA: TGTGCCAGCAGTGAACAATCCCCAGCGGGCACTGAAGCTTTCTTT

V gene: TRBV9
clone size: .
D gene: .
J gene: TRBJ1-2
CDR3 protein: CASSPDREAF
CDR3 DNA: TGTGCCAGCAGCCCAGACCGGGAGGCCTTC

V gene: TRBV6-1
clone size: .
D gene: .
J gene: TRBJ2-7
CDR3 protein: CASSEGTDIFSYEQYF
CDR3 DNA: TGTGCCAGCAGTGAAGGGACAGATATTTTCTCCTACGAGCAGTACTTC

V gene: TRBV11-2
clone size: .
D gene: .
J gene: TRBJ2-5
CDR3 protein: CASSLGGSRGETQYF
CDR3 DNA: TGTGCCAGCAGCTTGGGAGGATCCAGGGGAGAGACCCAGTACTTC

V gene: TRBV6-1
clone size: .
D gene: .
J gene: TRBJ1-6
CDR3 protein: CASIITGPGSPLHF
CDR3 DNA: TGTGCCAGCATCATCACAGGGCCTGGGTCACCCCTCCACTTT

V gene: TRBV18
clone size: once
D gene: TRBD1
J gene: TRBJ1-2
CDR3 protein: CASSPPGGVYGYTF
CDR3 DNA: TGTGCCAGCTCACCTCCAGGGGGCGTCTATGGCTACACCTTC

V gene: TRBV6-5
clone size: .
D gene: .
J gene: TRBJ1-4
CDR3 protein: CASSLLQGGGEKLFF
CDR3 DNA: TGTGCCAGCAGCCTCCTACAGGGCGGGGGTGAAAAACTGTTTTTT

V gene: TRBV15
clone size: .
D gene: TRBD1
J gene: TRBJ2-7
CDR3 protein: CATSPDRVYEQYF
CDR3 DNA: TGTGCCACCAGCCCGGACAGGGTGTACGAGCAGTACTTC

V gene: TRBV9
clone size: .
D gene: TRBD1
J gene: TRBJ2-6
CDR3 protein: CASSVVTGASSGANVLTF
CDR3 DNA: TGTGCCAGCAGCGTAGTTACAGGGGCAAGCTCTGGGGCCAACGTCCTGACTTTC

V gene: TRBV29-1
clone size: .
D gene: TRBD1
J gene: TRBJ2-5
CDR3 protein: CSVEEDRGGFGETQYF
CDR3 DNA: TGCAGCGTTGAGGAGGACAGGGGCGGTTTCGGAGAGACCCAGTACTTC

V gene: TRBV7-6
clone size: .
D gene: .
J gene: TRBJ1-5
CDR3 protein: CASSALVGGNQPQHF
CDR3 DNA: TGTGCCAGCAGCGCCCTCGTTGGGGGCAATCAGCCCCAGCATTTT

V gene: TRBV6-5
clone size: .
D gene: .
J gene: TRBJ2-1
CDR3 protein: CASSYTPNEQFF
CDR3 DNA: TGTGCCAGCAGTTACACCCCTAATGAGCAGTTCTTC

V gene: TRBV27
clone size: .
D gene: .
J gene: TRBJ2-3
CDR3 protein: CASSYGGPGDTQYF
CDR3 DNA: TGTGCCAGCAGTTACGGGGGCCCGGGAGATACGCAGTATTTT

V gene: TRBV4-1
clone size: .
D gene: .
J gene: TRBJ1-2
CDR3 protein: CASSSGPLYGYTF
CDR3 DNA: TGCGCCAGCAGCTCCGGGCCCCTCTATGGCTACACCTTC

V gene: TRBV29-1
clone size: .
D gene: .
J gene: TRBJ2-1
CDR3 protein: CSVELALSYNEQFF
CDR3 DNA: TGCAGCGTTGAACTAGCTCTATCCTACAATGAGCAGTTCTTC

V gene: TRBV15
clone size: .
D gene: .
J gene: TRBJ2-1
CDR3 protein: CATSSWAAIDDNEQFF
CDR3 DNA: TGTGCCACCAGCAGCTGGGCTGCGATAGATGACAATGAGCAGTTCTTC

V gene: TRBV2
clone size: .
D gene: TRBD1
J gene: TRBJ1-5
CDR3 protein: CASSQGAGIGQPQHF
CDR3 DNA: TGTGCCAGTTCTCAGGGGGCTGGAATCGGGCAGCCCCAGCATTTT

V gene: TRBV6-1
clone size: once
D gene: .
J gene: TRBJ2-7
CDR3 protein: CASSELESHEQYF
CDR3 DNA: TGTGCCAGCAGTGAACTAGAATCCCACGAGCAGTACTTC

V gene: TRBV7-9
clone size: once
D gene: .
J gene: TRBJ2-7
CDR3 protein: CASSLVGETYEQYF
CDR3 DNA: TGTGCCAGCAGCTTAGTTGGAGAAACCTACGAGCAGTACTTC

V gene: TRBV10-3
clone size: .
D gene: .
J gene: TRBJ2-7
CDR3 protein: CAISESSQDYEQYF
CDR3 DNA: TGTGCCATCAGTGAGTCGTCACAGGACTACGAGCAGTACTTC

V gene: TRBV9
clone size: .
D gene: .
J gene: TRBJ2-2
CDR3 protein: CASSPHYYTGELFF
CDR3 DNA: TGTGCCAGCAGCCCTCACTACTACACCGGGGAGCTGTTTTTT

V gene: TRBV27
clone size: once
D gene: .
J gene: TRBJ2-5
CDR3 protein: CASSFDSTWTQYF
CDR3 DNA: TGTGCCAGCAGTTTCGACAGCACGTGGACCCAGTACTTC

V gene: TRBV13
clone size: once
D gene: .
J gene: TRBJ2-7
CDR3 protein: CASSFFGGSYEQYF
CDR3 DNA: TGTGCCAGCAGCTTCTTCGGAGGGAGCTACGAGCAGTACTTC

V gene: TRBV4-3
clone size: .
D gene: TRBD2
J gene: TRBJ2-1
CDR3 protein: CASSHVLAAYNEQFF
CDR3 DNA: TGCGCCAGCAGCCATGTACTAGCGGCCTACAATGAGCAGTTCTTC

V gene: TRBV7-9
clone size: .
D gene: TRBD1
J gene: TRBJ1-2
CDR3 protein: CASSQTQGEYGYTF
CDR3 DNA: TGTGCCAGCAGCCAAACCCAGGGGGAATATGGCTACACCTTC

V gene: TRBV7-9
clone size: .
D gene: TRBD2
J gene: TRBJ2-1
CDR3 protein: CASSSLAGGWNEQFF
CDR3 DNA: TGTGCCAGCAGCTCTCTAGCGGGGGGATGGAATGAGCAGTTCTTC

V gene: TRBV19
clone size: .
D gene: TRBD1
J gene: TRBJ1-5
CDR3 protein: CASSTGGVQVQPQHF
CDR3 DNA: TGTGCCAGTAGTACAGGGGGGGTCCAGGTTCAGCCCCAGCATTTT

V gene: TRBV9
clone size: .
D gene: .
J gene: TRBJ2-5
CDR3 protein: CASSPGTARTQYF
CDR3 DNA: TGTGCCAGCAGCCCCGGGACCGCCAGGACCCAGTACTTC

V gene: TRBV19
clone size: .
D gene: .
J gene: TRBJ1-2
CDR3 protein: CASSGGTDRGSYYGYTF
CDR3 DNA: TGTGCCAGTAGTGGGGGGACCGATAGAGGGTCTTACTATGGCTACACCTTC

V gene: TRBV27
clone size: .
D gene: .
J gene: TRBJ2-3
CDR3 protein: CASSLLATDTQYF
CDR3 DNA: TGTGCCAGCAGTTTATTGGCCACAGATACGCAGTATTTT

V gene: TRBV4-1
clone size: .
D gene: TRBD1
J gene: TRBJ1-1
CDR3 protein: CASSQESRTGPGTEAFF
CDR3 DNA: TGCGCCAGCAGCCAAGAGAGTAGGACAGGGCCGGGCACTGAAGCTTTCTTT